These 17 T cell receptor beta chains share one sample of origin, sequenced in a study of CD8 T cells in ankylosing spondylitis. Study-wide findings and caveats: Characteristic, it appeared, of ankylosing spondylitis blood was a TCR beta motif of eight highly homologous variants.

TCRdb re-called the 5' RACE reads with MiXCR, one entry per CDR3 protein. Of a few hundred thousand distinct CDR3 sequences in the sample, approximately 20% were seen once. Their antigen targets remain unknown. Sample: blood, either unsorted or a sorted T cell fraction (not recorded which). Source of these receptors: a male donor with ankylosing spondylitis.

This chain joins TRBV5-1 and TRBJ1-1; no clear D gene. CDR1 SGHRS and CDR2 YFSETQ come from the germline V gene. This CDR3 has 14 amino acids. The V end was cut by 0 bases, the J end by 1 base, with 7 bases between. CDR3 DNA sequence: TGCGCCAGCAGCTTGGCCGGAGAGAACACTGAAGCTTTCTTT. It is translated as CASSLAGENTEAFF.

This clonotype was observed a handful of times. V is TRBV5-1 and J is TRBJ1-2, with 11 nucleotides matching TRBD1. Germline trimming cut 2 bases from V and 0 bases from J; bases unmatched to any gene: 3. Germline V lookup: CDR1 SGHRS, CDR2 YFSETQ. The CDR3 is 16 residues long. This CDR3 reads CASSFPGQGANYGYTF. The CDR3 nucleotides are TGCGCCAGCAGCTTTCCGGGACAGGGGGCTAACTATGGCTACACCTTC.

In its sample, this clonotype was seen a few times. The chain employs TRBV6-5 and TRBJ2-2, with D possibly called TRBD1 or TRBD2 (5 bases each). Germline CDR1 reads MNHEY; CDR2 reads SVGAGI. V was shortened by 0 bases and J by 0 bases, with 8 bases between the two germline ends. This CDR3 has 16 residues. DNA of the CDR3: TGTGCCAGCAGTTACTCGATGGGGGCGAACACCGGGGAGCTGTTTTTT. Its translation: CASSYSMGANTGELFF.

The rearrangement joins TRBV11-2 to TRBJ2-1; 9 bases align to TRBD2. The ends lost 6 bases at V and 6 bases at J; junction bases unmatched: 15. CDR1 SGHAT and CDR2 FQNNGV come from the germline V gene. This CDR3 contains 17 residues. CDR3 coding DNA: TGTGCCAGCAGTCTAACCTTTGCGGGAGGGCCTGGCAATGAGCAGTTCTTC. This sequence encodes CASSLTFAGGPGNEQFF.

The rearrangement uses TRBV7-8 and TRBJ2-3, with no clear D. The CDR3 is 14 amino acids. Trimming took off 3 bases at V and 6 bases at J, with 13 bases between the two ends. Germline CDR1 reads SGHVS; CDR2 reads FQNEAQ. CDR3 sequence: CASSFGLNSDTQYF. The DNA for the CDR3 is TGTGCCAGCAGCTTCGGGCTAAACTCGGATACGCAGTATTTT.

The chain links TRBV5-1 to TRBJ2-7; D is possibly TRBD1 or TRBD2 (5 bases each). V was shortened by 7 bases and J by 4 bases, with 21 bases between the two germline ends. There are 15 residues in the CDR3. Germline V gives CDR1 SGHRS, CDR2 YFSETQ. CDR3 nucleotides: TGCGCCAGCCGGAGCACCGGGACCCCCGGGTACGAGCAGTACTTC. Encoded protein: CASRSTGTPGYEQYF.

In this sample, this clonotype turned up a few times. The chain carries TRBV12-3 or TRBV12-4 and TRBJ2-2; TRBD2 might be the D (5 bases). The ends were cut back, 5 bases at V and 9 bases at J, with 19 bases in the middle. The CDR3 is 15 amino acids. CDR3 protein: CASSPVPSTSRELFF. The CDR3, as DNA: TGTGCCAGCAGTCCAGTTCCTAGCACCTCCCGGGAGCTGTTTTTT.

The V gene is TRBV28, the J gene TRBJ2-6; D is ambiguous. V dropped 6 bases and J dropped 0 bases, with 12 bases sitting between them. Germline-derived CDR1 and CDR2 are MDHEN and SYDVKM. This CDR3 spans 16 amino acids. In DNA form, the CDR3 reads TGTGCCAGCAGAGCTATTCTTCCCTCTGGGGCCAACGTCCTGACTTTC. Translating it yields CASRAILPSGANVLTF.

This clonotype was observed many times. The chain employs TRBV20-1 and TRBJ2-3; 8 bases are shared with TRBD2. The V segment lost 6 bases and the J segment 3 bases; nucleotides outside the gene matches: 14. Germline CDR1 is DFQATT and CDR2 is SNEGSKA (reference sequence). This CDR3 has 16 amino acids. CDR3 nucleotides: TGCAGTGCCACTAGGGAAGCGGGAGTTTTGACAGATACGCAGTATTTT. This sequence encodes CSATREAGVLTDTQYF.

This clonotype was counted between two and nine times. V and J are TRBV18 and TRBJ1-2; D gene uncertain. The V end lost 3 bases, the J end lost 2 bases, and 7 bases lay between the germline ends. CDR1 is KGHSH and CDR2 is LQKENI in the germline V gene. This CDR3 contains 13 residues. CDR3 residues: CASSPGMNYGYTF. The CDR3 DNA follows: TGTGCCAGCTCACCCGGGATGAACTATGGCTACACCTTC.

This chain links TRBV4-2 with TRBJ1-1; TRBD1 matches at 7 bases. The germline CDR1 and CDR2 sequences are LGHNA and YNFKEQ. CDR3 length equals 14 residues. The V gene end was trimmed by 3 bases and the J gene end by 10 bases; junction bases not matched to a gene: 11. CDR3 in DNA: TGTGCCAGCAGCCAGGATCGACAGGGAAAGGGAGCTTTCTTT. Amino acid sequence: CASSQDRQGKGAFF.

The chain carries TRBV7-3 and TRBJ1-6; D remains ambiguous. The V gene lost 3 bases and the J gene lost 8 bases, with 14 bases spanning the gap. This CDR3 contains 15 residues. The germline V gene has CDR1 SGHTA and CDR2 FQGTGA. For the CDR3, the DNA is TGTGCCAGCAGCTTGGGAGCCGGCTGGGATTCACCCCTCCACTTT. Translation: CASSLGAGWDSPLHF.

This clonotype has just a few counts. V and J are TRBV20-1 and TRBJ2-2, with D hard to call. This CDR3 is 15 amino acids long. The germline V gene encodes CDR1 DFQATT and CDR2 SNEGSKA (reference sequence). Trimming stripped 6 bases from V and 3 bases from J, with 17 bases between. The CDR3 sequence: CSAGSDDPYTGELFF. The CDR3 DNA is TGCAGTGCCGGGTCTGACGACCCATACACCGGGGAGCTGTTTTTT.

The genes are TRBV21-1 and TRBJ2-1; the D call of TRBD1 is as the table states it, not checked on the DNA. TRBV21-1 is recorded as a pseudogene. The CDR3 spans 17 residues. The CDR3 is CASSKALVRDRGNEQFF. Written as DNA, the CDR3 is TGTGCCAGCAGCAAAGCGCTCGTTCGGGACCGAGGAAATGAGCAGTTCTTC.

The chain carries TRBV12-3 or TRBV12-4 and TRBJ2-3; maybe TRBD1 (6 bases). The CDR3 covers 14 residues. Trimming stripped 5 bases from V and 9 bases from J, with 18 bases between. Written as DNA, the CDR3 is TGTGCCAGCAGTCCCCAGGGGACGGTACTAACGCAGTATTTT. Protein product: CASSPQGTVLTQYF.

This clonotype has only one observation. This chain joins TRBV4-2 and TRBJ1-3; 7 bases fit TRBD1. V was clipped by 1 base and J by 0 bases; unmatched bases: 3. This CDR3 is built from 16 residues. Germline loops: CDR1 LGHNA, CDR2 YNFKEQ. The CDR3 reads CASSQAGQLSGNTIYF. CDR3 nucleotides: TGTGCCAGCAGCCAAGCGGGACAGCTCTCTGGAAACACCATATATTTT.

The sample holds many counts of this clonotype. The J gene is TRBJ2-7, the V gene TRBV12-3 or TRBV12-4; D not certain. Trimming removed 4 bases at V and 2 bases at J, with 6 bases between. This CDR3 spans 12 amino acids. CDR3 sequence reads: CASSSRPYEQYF. DNA of the CDR3: TGTGCCAGCAGTTCCCGACCCTACGAGCAGTACTTC.